Listed here are 23 T cell receptor beta chains from one sample, sequenced in a study of regulatory T cells in long-lasting Graves disease. The time point: persistent/refractory GD, antithyroid drugs over 5 years with positive TRAb. Generation of the TCR library employed RNA extracted from PBMCs. According to the study, TCR beta libraries were built with iRepertoire HTBI primers and CDR3-region Arm-PCR. MiXCR, applied by TCRdb to the multiplex PCR reads, yields one record per CDR3 protein. The data hold fewer than 400,000 distinct CDR3 sequences, with less than 25% observed a single time. Sequenced material: peripheral blood mononuclear cells (PBMCs), taken when the disease was refractory, from a patient treated with antithyroid drugs. The source is a female donor with Graves disease.

Note on this clonotype: One end of the junction does not line up with germline, which may come from a read error. The chain employs TRBV19 and TRBJ1-1; unclear D gene. This CDR3 region has 13 residues. The germline CDR1 and CDR2 sequences are LNHDA and SQIVND (reference sequence). CDR3 sequence reads: CASSIIQNAEAFF. For the CDR3, the DNA is TGTGCCAGTAGTATTATCCAGAACGCTGAAGCTTTCTTT.

The chain couples TRBV7-2 to TRBJ1-2; no definite D call. In germline, CDR1 is SGHTA, CDR2 FQGNSA. Trimming pared 8 bases from V and 8 bases from J, leaving 15 bases between. This CDR3 region has 12 residues. DNA of the CDR3: TGTGCCAGCCTGAACGCCGCCCCCGGCTACACCTTC. Amino acids: CASLNAAPGYTF.

CDR3 amino acids: CASSPNTYEQYF. The CDR3 coding sequence is TGTGCCAGCAGCCCAAATACCTACGAGCAGTACTTC. The chain links TRBV27 to TRBJ2-7, with D hard to call. The germline V gene encodes CDR1 MNHEY and CDR2 SMNVEV (reference sequence). This CDR3 region has 12 residues. Trimming took off 6 bases at V and 2 bases at J, with 8 bases between the two ends.

Ten or more counts support this clonotype. The chain carries TRBV7-2 and TRBJ1-2; D not certain. Germline V gene data show CDR1 as SGHTA and CDR2 as FQGNSA. The CDR3 totals 14 residues. V was cut by 1 base and J by 4 bases, with 10 bases left in between. CDR3 amino acids: CASSLEWRVYGYTF. DNA for the CDR3: TGTGCCAGCAGCTTAGAATGGAGAGTCTATGGCTACACCTTC.

This clonotype was found many times. The J gene is TRBJ2-2, the V gene TRBV2; perhaps TRBD2 as D (5 bases). V lost 6 bases to trimming and J lost 4 bases, with 12 bases between them. Germline CDR1 reads SNHLY; CDR2 reads FYNNEI. This CDR3 comprises 14 residues. The CDR3 loop reads CASSAIEGTGELFF. The CDR3 region has the DNA TGTGCCAGCAGCGCTATTGAGGGCACCGGGGAGCTGTTTTTT.

This clonotype was observed a few times. The chain carries TRBV12-5 and TRBJ2-7; D is perhaps TRBD1 (6 bases). Germline V gene data show CDR1 as LGHNT and CDR2 as FRNRAP. V was shortened by 2 bases and J by 6 bases, with 17 bases between the two germline ends. The CDR3 extends over 15 amino acids. The CDR3 DNA is TGTGCTAGTGGTTTGCTCTTACCGACAGGCTGCGAGCAGTACTTC. Its protein is CASGLLLPTGCEQYF.

This clonotype was counted only a few times. V gene TRBV27 combines with J gene TRBJ2-5, with 8 bases fitting TRBD1. J was trimmed by 3 bases and V by 4 bases; bases with no gene match: 10. Germline CDR1 is MNHEY and CDR2 is SMNVEV (reference sequence). The CDR3 runs to 16 residues. CDR3 amino acids: CASSSPDRAGEETQYF. The DNA for the CDR3 is TGTGCCAGCAGTTCACCGGACAGGGCAGGGGAAGAGACCCAGTACTTC.

J is TRBJ2-1 and V is TRBV2; 11 bases map to TRBD2. The CDR3 extends over 17 amino acids. The germline gives CDR1 SNHLY, CDR2 FYNNEI. J lost 9 bases, V lost 4 bases, and 14 bases had no gene match. CDR3 region: CASSGLAGGGRIGEQFF. The CDR3, as DNA: TGTGCCAGCAGTGGTTTAGCGGGAGGGGGACGGATCGGTGAGCAGTTCTTC.

This clonotype has more than one count but fewer than ten. Compared with germline, one end of the junction differs, possibly owing to a read error. CDR3 nucleotides: TGTGCCAGCAGATTAGCCGGAGCGGGAGCTACCTACGAGCAGTACTTC. It encodes CASRLAGAGATYEQYF. J is TRBJ2-7 and V is TRBV11-2, with 8 positions matching TRBD2. CDR3 size: 16 residues. CDR1 is SGHAT and CDR2 is FQNNGV in the germline V gene.

This clonotype appeared a few times. The chain recombines TRBV4-1 with TRBJ2-7; D is unclear. The CDR3 spans 13 residues. V was shortened by 0 bases and J by 6 bases, with 9 bases between the two germline ends. CDR1 is MGHRA, CDR2 YSYEKL, per germline. This CDR3 reads CASSQDPEFEQYF. CDR3 nucleotides: TGCGCCAGCAGCCAAGACCCGGAGTTCGAGCAGTACTTC.

This clonotype has more than one count but fewer than ten. V is TRBV20-1 and J is TRBJ1-1; TRBD1 matches 12 bases. Germline CDR1 reads DFQATT; CDR2 reads SNEGSKA (reference sequence). Trimming cost V 5 bases and J 5 bases; bases outside gene matches: 3. The CDR3 is made up of 13 amino acids. The DNA for the CDR3 is TGCAGTGCTGGGACAGGGGGCGGAACTGAAGCTTTCTTT. Its protein is CSAGTGGGTEAFF.

This clonotype was found many times. The chain has TRBV28 and TRBJ2-2; either TRBD1 or TRBD2 may supply D (5 bases each). The CDR3 runs to 14 residues. Looked up from germline, CDR1 is MDHEN and CDR2 is SYDVKM. Trimming removed 4 bases at V and 3 bases at J, with 9 bases between. DNA for the CDR3: TGTGCCAGCAGTTCCCTGGGGGACACCGGGGAGCTGTTTTTT. Its translation: CASSSLGDTGELFF.

This clonotype occurred many times. V gene TRBV20-1 combines with J gene TRBJ2-5; 7 bases fit TRBD2. Unmatched junction bases numbered 9, after V lost 3 bases and J lost 5 bases. CDR3 length: 14 amino acids. The V gene's germline CDR1 is DFQATT and CDR2 SNEGSKA (reference sequence). CDR3 DNA sequence: TGCAGTGCTAGTGAGGCGGGAGTGTTGGAGACCCAGTACTTC. Its protein product is CSASEAGVLETQYF.

The rearrangement links TRBV19 to TRBJ1-5, with 9 bases that match TRBD1. Germline loops: CDR1 LNHDA, CDR2 SQIVND (reference sequence). The CDR3 spans 13 residues. The V gene end was trimmed by 6 bases and the J gene end by 4 bases; junction bases not matched to a gene: 1. CDR3 in DNA: TGTGCCAGTAGGGGGACAGGGAATCAGCCCCAGCATTTT. Translated: CASRGTGNQPQHF. The entire variable domain, with the rest obtained from reference TRBV19 and TRBJ1-5, is as follows: DGGITQSPKYLFRKEGQNVTLSCEQNLNHDAMYWYRQDPGQGLRLIYYSQIVNDFQKGDIAEGYSVSREKKESFPLTVTSAQKNPTAFYLCASRGTGNQPQHFGDGTRLSIL.

The chain uses TRBV14 and TRBJ1-1; perhaps TRBD1 as D (5 bases). CDR3 length: 13 amino acids. Trimming stripped 1 base from V and 10 bases from J, with 13 bases between. The germline V gene has CDR1 SGHDN and CDR2 FVKESK. The CDR3 loop is CASSQVWGVVAFF. CDR3 nucleotide sequence: TGTGCCAGCAGCCAAGTCTGGGGGGTAGTAGCTTTCTTT.

This clonotype was recorded at least ten times. The chain carries TRBV6-1 and TRBJ1-5; the match to TRBD1 covers 7 bases. CDR1 and CDR2 (germline): MNHNS, SASEGT. The ends lost 5 bases at V and 1 base at J; junction bases unmatched: 5. This CDR3 is built from 15 residues. CDR3 DNA: TGTGCCAGCAGTAGGTCCAGGGGGAGCAATCAGCCCCAGCATTTT. Its protein is CASSRSRGSNQPQHF.

Ten or more counts support this clonotype. The chain employs TRBV29-1 and TRBJ2-6, with D perhaps TRBD2 (5 bases). V was trimmed by 5 bases and J by 0 bases, leaving 14 bases between them. Germline V gene lookup returns CDR1 SQVTM and CDR2 ANQGSEA. This CDR3 has 16 amino acids. The CDR3 sequence is CSVTLGSSSGANVLTF. Here the CDR3 DNA reads TGCAGCGTTACCTTGGGGAGTTCCTCTGGGGCCAACGTCCTGACTTTC.

This clonotype was counted between two and nine times. The chain has TRBV20-1 and TRBJ1-2, with a weak D call TRBD1 (6 bases). Germline CDR1 DFQATT, CDR2 SNEGSKA (reference sequence). This CDR3 comprises 13 residues. V lost 5 bases, J lost 1 base, and 11 bases lay in between. DNA for the CDR3: TGCAGTGCTCTTACGGACAGTAACTATGGCTACACCTTC. Its protein is CSALTDSNYGYTF.

This clonotype showed up many times. The V gene is TRBV12-3 or TRBV12-4, the J gene TRBJ1-4; possible D gene TRBD1, 6 bases. V was trimmed by 4 bases and J by 6 bases, leaving 15 bases between them. The CDR3 consists of 15 residues. CDR3 nucleotide sequence: TGTGCCAGCAGTTCAGTCGGGACACCTTATGAAAAACTGTTTTTT. Its translation: CASSSVGTPYEKLFF.

The rearrangement links TRBV12-3 or TRBV12-4 to TRBJ2-3; 11 nucleotides line up with TRBD1. The CDR3 sequence is 15 residues long. Trimming at V came to 7 bases and at J to 4 bases, leaving 7 bases not matched to a gene. The CDR3 reads CASNPGQGVPDTQYF. Written as DNA, the CDR3 is TGTGCCAGCAATCCGGGACAGGGGGTTCCAGATACGCAGTATTTT.

V usage is TRBV20-1 and J usage is TRBJ2-5; maybe TRBD2 (5 bases). This CDR3 spans 12 amino acids. V lost 1 base and J 5 bases, leaving 8 bases between the germline ends. CDR1 is DFQATT, CDR2 SNEGSKA, per germline (reference sequence). The CDR3 protein is CSARGWEETQYF. The DNA for the CDR3 is TGCAGTGCTAGAGGCTGGGAGGAGACCCAGTACTTC.

This clonotype was observed many times. The V call is TRBV12-3 or TRBV12-4, the J call TRBJ1-4; tentative D call: TRBD1 (5 bases). Trimming left V 4 bases short and J 5 bases short, with 26 bases between. The CDR3 has 19 residues. The CDR3 DNA follows: TGTGCCAGCAGTTCTGGGGCCTACCGAACCCCTATCGCAAATGAAAAACTGTTTTTT. Residues: CASSSGAYRTPIANEKLFF.

The genes are TRBV11-1 and TRBJ2-1; no definite D call. Trimming took 1 base from V and 0 from J, leaving 7 bases between them. Germline V lookup: CDR1 SGHAT, CDR2 FQDESV (reference sequence). The length of the CDR3 is 15 residues. CDR3 DNA: TGTGCCAGCAGCTTAGAGGAGAGCTCCTACAATGAGCAGTTCTTC. This codes for CASSLEESSYNEQFF. Using reference TRBV11-1 and TRBJ2-1 for the parts outside the CDR3, the full variable domain is EAEVAQSPRYKITEKSQAVAFWCDPISGHATLYWYRQILGQGPELLVQFQDESVVDDSQLPKDRFSAERLKGVDSTLKIQPAELGDSAMYLCASSLEESSYNEQFFGPGTRLTVL.